The 4 T cell receptor beta chains listed next were all sequenced from one sample in a study of T cell responses to AZD1222 COVID-19 vaccine. The protocol was immunoSEQ multiplex PCR, while the TCRdb copy is restricted to in-frame clones and leaves out a portion. The repertoire holds 130,000 or so clones, with more than 85% as singletons. The sample consisted of peripheral blood, taken on day 0 of MenACWY control vaccination. These receptors came from an adult in good health.

This CDR3 is CASSFGGPNEQYF. The DNA for the CDR3 is TGTGCCAGCAGTTTCGGGGGGCCCAACGAGCAGTACTTC. This chain joins TRBV12-3 or TRBV12-4 and TRBJ2-7; weak D call: TRBD2 (7 bases). V lost 3 bases, J lost 5 bases, and 11 bases lay in between. CDR3 length: 13 amino acids.

The CDR3 spells CATGQGLQPQHF. DNA for the CDR3: TGTGCCACCGGGCAGGGGCTTCAGCCCCAGCATTTT. V and J are TRBV24-1 and TRBJ1-5; tentative D call: TRBD1 (6 bases). V shed 9 bases and J shed 6 bases, with 11 bases lying between them. Germline loops: CDR1 KGHDR, CDR2 SFDVKD. This CDR3 contains 12 residues.

V usage is TRBV4-2 and J usage is TRBJ1-4; 8 nucleotides match TRBD1. J lost 7 bases, V lost 0 bases, and 7 bases had no gene match. This CDR3 is built from 16 residues. Germline CDR1 LGHNA, CDR2 YNFKEQ. The CDR3 DNA is TGTGCCAGCAGCCAAGAAGGGAGGACAGGGAGTGAAAAACTGTTTTTT. It translates to CASSQEGRTGSEKLFF.

The rearrangement uses TRBV29-1 and TRBJ2-1, with D maybe TRBD2 (6 bases). V lost 4 bases and J 3 bases, leaving 13 bases between the germline ends. This CDR3 spans 14 amino acids. In germline, CDR1 is SQVTM, CDR2 ANQGSEA. The DNA for the CDR3 is TGCAGCGTTGGCGGGACTCAGATCTACAATGAGCAGTTCTTC. Encoded protein: CSVGGTQIYNEQFF.